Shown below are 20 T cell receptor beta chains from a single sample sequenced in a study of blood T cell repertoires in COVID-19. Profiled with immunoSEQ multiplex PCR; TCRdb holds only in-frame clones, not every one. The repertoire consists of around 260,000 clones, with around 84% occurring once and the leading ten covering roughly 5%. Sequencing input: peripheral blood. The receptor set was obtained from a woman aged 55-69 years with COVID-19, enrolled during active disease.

CDR3 residues: CASSKRQGEAGYTF. The CDR3 coding sequence is TGTGCCAGCAGTAAACGACAGGGCGAGGCTGGCTACACCTTC. The chain is built from TRBV27 and TRBJ1-2; 7 bases line up with TRBD1. V shed 5 bases and J 7 bases; nucleotides not matched to a gene: 10. Germline V gene data show CDR1 as MNHEY and CDR2 as SMNVEV (reference sequence). CDR3 length: 14 amino acids.

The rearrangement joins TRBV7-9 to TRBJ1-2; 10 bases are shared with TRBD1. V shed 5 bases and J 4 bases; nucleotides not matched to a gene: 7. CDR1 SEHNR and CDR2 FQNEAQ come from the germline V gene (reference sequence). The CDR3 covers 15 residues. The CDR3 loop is CASSTAGTGVYGYTF. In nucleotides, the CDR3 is TGTGCCAGCAGCACAGCCGGGACAGGGGTCTATGGCTACACCTTC.

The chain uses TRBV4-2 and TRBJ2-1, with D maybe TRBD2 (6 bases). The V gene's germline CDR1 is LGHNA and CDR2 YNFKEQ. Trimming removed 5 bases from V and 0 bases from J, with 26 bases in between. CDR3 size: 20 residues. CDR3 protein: CASSSLGGMREVSSYNEQFF. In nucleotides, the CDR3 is TGTGCCAGCAGCTCTCTGGGGGGTATGAGGGAGGTCAGCTCCTACAATGAGCAGTTCTTC.

CDR3 residues: CASSQRLTPMGTDTQYF. The CDR3 region has the DNA TGTGCCAGCAGCCAGCGCCTGACCCCGATGGGCACAGATACGCAGTATTTT. This chain connects TRBV11-2 to TRBJ2-3; D is ambiguous. Germline-derived CDR1 and CDR2 are SGHAT and FQNNGV. Trimming left V 5 bases short and J 1 base short, with 19 bases between. The CDR3 consists of 17 residues. The variable domain in full, completed from reference TRBV11-2 and TRBJ2-3, reads EAGVAQSPRYKIIEKRQSVAFWCNPISGHATLYWYQQILGQGPKLLIQFQNNGVVDDSQLPKDRFSAERLKGVDSTLKIQPAKLEDSAVYLCASSQRLTPMGTDTQYFGPGTRLTVL.

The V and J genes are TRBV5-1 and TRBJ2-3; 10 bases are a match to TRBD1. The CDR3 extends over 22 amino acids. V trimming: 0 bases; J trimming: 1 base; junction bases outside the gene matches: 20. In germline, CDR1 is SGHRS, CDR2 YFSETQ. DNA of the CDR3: TGCGCCAGCAGCTTGGGCGGGACAGGGGTAGTAGCGGGATCCGACCGCACAGATACGCAGTATTTT. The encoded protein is CASSLGGTGVVAGSDRTDTQYF.

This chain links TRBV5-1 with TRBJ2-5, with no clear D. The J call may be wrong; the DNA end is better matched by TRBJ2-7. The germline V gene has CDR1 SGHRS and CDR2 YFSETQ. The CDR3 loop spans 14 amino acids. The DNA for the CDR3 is TGCGCCAGCAGCTTAGAAAGGTGGGGCTACGAGCAGTACTTC. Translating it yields CASSLERWGYEQYF.

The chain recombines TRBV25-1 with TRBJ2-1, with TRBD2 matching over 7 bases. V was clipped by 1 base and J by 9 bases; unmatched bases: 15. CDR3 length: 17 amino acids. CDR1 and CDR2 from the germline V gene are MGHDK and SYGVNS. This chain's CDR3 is CASSELVGGSPGSEQFF. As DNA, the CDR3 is TGTGCCAGCAGTGAATTGGTGGGCGGGAGCCCTGGGAGTGAGCAGTTCTTC.

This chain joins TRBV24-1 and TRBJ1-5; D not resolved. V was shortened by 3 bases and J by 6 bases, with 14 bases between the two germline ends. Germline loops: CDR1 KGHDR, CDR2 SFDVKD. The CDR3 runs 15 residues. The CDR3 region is CATSDPGRSGQPQHF. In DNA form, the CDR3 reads TGTGCCACCAGTGATCCGGGAAGGAGCGGTCAGCCCCAGCATTTT.

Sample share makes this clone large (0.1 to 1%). The CDR3 DNA sequence: TGTGCCACCAGCAGAGAACAGGGAAGTGGCACTGAAGCTTTCTTT. It codes for CATSREQGSGTEAFF. J is TRBJ1-1 and V is TRBV15, with D perhaps matching TRBD1 (6 bases). This CDR3 has 15 residues. Deletions cut 0 bases from V and 4 bases from J, with 12 bases between. The germline V gene encodes CDR1 LNHNV and CDR2 YYDKDF (reference sequence).

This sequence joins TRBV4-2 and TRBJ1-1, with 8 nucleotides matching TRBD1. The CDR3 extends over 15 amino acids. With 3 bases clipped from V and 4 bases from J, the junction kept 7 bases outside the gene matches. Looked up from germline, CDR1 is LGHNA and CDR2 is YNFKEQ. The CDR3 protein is CASSQGTGGGTEAFF. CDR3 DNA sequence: TGTGCCAGCAGCCAGGGAACAGGGGGAGGCACTGAAGCTTTCTTT.

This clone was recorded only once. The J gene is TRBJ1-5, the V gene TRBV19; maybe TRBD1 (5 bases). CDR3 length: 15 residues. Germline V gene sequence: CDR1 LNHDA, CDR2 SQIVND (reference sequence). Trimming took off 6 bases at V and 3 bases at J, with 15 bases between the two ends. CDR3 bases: TGTGCCAGTAGGAATGCAGGGAACCTCAATCAGCCCCAGCATTTT. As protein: CASRNAGNLNQPQHF. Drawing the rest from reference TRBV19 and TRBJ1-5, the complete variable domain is DGGITQSPKYLFRKEGQNVTLSCEQNLNHDAMYWYRQDPGQGLRLIYYSQIVNDFQKGDIAEGYSVSREKKESFPLTVTSAQKNPTAFYLCASRNAGNLNQPQHFGDGTRLSIL.

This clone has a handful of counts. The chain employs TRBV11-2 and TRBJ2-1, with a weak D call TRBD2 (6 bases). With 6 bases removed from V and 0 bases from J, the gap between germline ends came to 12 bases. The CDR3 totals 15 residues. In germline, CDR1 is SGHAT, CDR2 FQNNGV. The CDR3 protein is CASRGGPYSYNEQFF. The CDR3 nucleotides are TGTGCCAGCAGGGGAGGCCCTTACTCCTACAATGAGCAGTTCTTC.

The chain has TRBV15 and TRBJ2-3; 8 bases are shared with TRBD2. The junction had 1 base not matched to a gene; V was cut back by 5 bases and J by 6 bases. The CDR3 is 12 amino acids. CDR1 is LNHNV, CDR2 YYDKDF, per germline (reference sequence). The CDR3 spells CATSGGGDTQYF. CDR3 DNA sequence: TGTGCCACCAGCGGCGGGGGGGATACGCAGTATTTT. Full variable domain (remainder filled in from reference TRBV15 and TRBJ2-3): DAMVIQNPRYQVTQFGKPVTLSCSQTLNHNVMYWYQQKSSQAPKLLFHYYDKDFNNEADTPDNFQSRRPNTSFCFLDIRSPGLGDTAMYLCATSGGGDTQYFGPGTRLTVL.

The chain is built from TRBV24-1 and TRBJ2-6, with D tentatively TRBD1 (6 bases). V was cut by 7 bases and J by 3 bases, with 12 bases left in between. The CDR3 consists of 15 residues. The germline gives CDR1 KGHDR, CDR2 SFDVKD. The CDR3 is CATSRNRDGANVLTF. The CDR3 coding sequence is TGTGCCACCAGCCGTAACAGGGATGGGGCCAACGTCCTGACTTTC.

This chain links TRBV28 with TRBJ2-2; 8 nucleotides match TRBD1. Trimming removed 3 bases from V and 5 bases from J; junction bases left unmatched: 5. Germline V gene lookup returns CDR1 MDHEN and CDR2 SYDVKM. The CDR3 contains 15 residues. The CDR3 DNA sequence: TGTGCCAGCAGTTTTGGGGACAGGCGGACCGGGGAGCTGTTTTTT. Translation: CASSFGDRRTGELFF.

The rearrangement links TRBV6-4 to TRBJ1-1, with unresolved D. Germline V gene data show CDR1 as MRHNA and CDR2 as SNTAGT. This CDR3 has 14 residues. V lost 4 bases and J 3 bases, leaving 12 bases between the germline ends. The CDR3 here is CASSVEVWDTEAFF. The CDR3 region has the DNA TGTGCCAGCAGTGTTGAGGTTTGGGACACTGAAGCTTTCTTT.

CDR3 sequence reads: CASSSTRTGPSETQYF. The CDR3 DNA reads TGTGCCAGCAGCTCAACAAGGACAGGGCCCTCCGAGACCCAGTACTTC. The V call is TRBV7-9, the J call TRBJ2-5, with 8 bases aligning to TRBD1. Per the germline V gene, CDR1 is SEHNR and CDR2 is FQNEAQ (reference sequence). The CDR3 totals 16 residues. V shed 4 bases and J 5 bases; nucleotides not matched to a gene: 12. The full variable domain, rest sourced from reference TRBV7-9 and TRBJ2-5, is DTGVSQNPRHKITKRGQNVTFRCDPISEHNRLYWYRQTLGQGPEFLTYFQNEAQLEKSRLLSDRFSAERPKGSFSTLEIQRTEQGDSAMYLCASSSTRTGPSETQYFGPGTRLLVL.

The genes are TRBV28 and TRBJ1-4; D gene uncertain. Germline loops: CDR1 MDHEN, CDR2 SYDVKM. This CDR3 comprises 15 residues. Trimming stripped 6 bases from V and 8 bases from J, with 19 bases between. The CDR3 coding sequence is TGTGCCAGCAGCAACCCCCGGCCCCCGCGGGAAAAACTGTTTTTT. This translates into CASSNPRPPREKLFF.

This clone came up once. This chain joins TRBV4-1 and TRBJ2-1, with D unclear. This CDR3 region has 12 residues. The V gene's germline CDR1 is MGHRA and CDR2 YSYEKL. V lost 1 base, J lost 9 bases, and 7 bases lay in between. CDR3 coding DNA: TGCGCCAGCAGCCAAGTCGGCGGTGAGCAGTTCTTC. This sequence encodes CASSQVGGEQFF.

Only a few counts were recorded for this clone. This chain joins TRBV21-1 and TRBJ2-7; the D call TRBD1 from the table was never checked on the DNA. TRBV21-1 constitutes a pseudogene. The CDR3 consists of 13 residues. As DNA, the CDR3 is TGTGCCAGCAGCAAAGCCGGGACACGAGAGCAGTACTTC. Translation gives CASSKAGTREQYF.